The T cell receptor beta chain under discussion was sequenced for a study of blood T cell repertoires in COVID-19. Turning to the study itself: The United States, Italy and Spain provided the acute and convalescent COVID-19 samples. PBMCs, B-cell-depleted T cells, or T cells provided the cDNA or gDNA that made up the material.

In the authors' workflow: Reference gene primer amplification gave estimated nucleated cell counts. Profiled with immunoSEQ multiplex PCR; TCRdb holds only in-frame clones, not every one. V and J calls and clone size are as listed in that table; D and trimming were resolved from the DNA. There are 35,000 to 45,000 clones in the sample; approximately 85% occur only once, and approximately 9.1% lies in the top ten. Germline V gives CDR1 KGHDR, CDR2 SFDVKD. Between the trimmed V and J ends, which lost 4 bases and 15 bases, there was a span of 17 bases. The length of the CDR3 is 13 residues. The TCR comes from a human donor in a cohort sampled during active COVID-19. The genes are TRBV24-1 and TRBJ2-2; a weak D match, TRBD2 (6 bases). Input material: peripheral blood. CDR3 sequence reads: CATSDLTSGRLFF. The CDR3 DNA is TGTGCCACCAGTGACCTGACCTCGGGGAGGTTGTTTTTT.